The table lists the clone carrying this T cell receptor beta chain with many counts. The antigen is undetermined. Trimming shortened V by 3 bases and J by 0 bases, and 9 bases separated the two germline ends. Germline assignment: CDR1 SGHVS and CDR2 FQNEAQ. This CDR3 has 16 residues. TCRdb redid the calling of the 5' RACE reads with MiXCR, one entry per CDR3 protein. The sample lists 310,000 or so distinct CDR3 sequences; roughly 3.5% were seen once. These data come from a study of T cells after yellow fever vaccination. Study-wide findings and caveats: Peaking faster, on day 5 versus 15, the secondary response was nonetheless weaker.

The clonotype was recovered from a man between 18 and 35 years old who received the YFV17D yellow fever vaccine. The chain couples TRBV7-8 to TRBJ2-6; D is unresolved. The source material was PBMCs, sampled on the day of the yellow fever booster vaccination. The CDR3: CASSFRVISGANVLTF. The DNA of the CDR3 is TGTGCCAGCAGCTTCCGCGTTATCTCTGGGGCCAACGTCCTGACTTTC.